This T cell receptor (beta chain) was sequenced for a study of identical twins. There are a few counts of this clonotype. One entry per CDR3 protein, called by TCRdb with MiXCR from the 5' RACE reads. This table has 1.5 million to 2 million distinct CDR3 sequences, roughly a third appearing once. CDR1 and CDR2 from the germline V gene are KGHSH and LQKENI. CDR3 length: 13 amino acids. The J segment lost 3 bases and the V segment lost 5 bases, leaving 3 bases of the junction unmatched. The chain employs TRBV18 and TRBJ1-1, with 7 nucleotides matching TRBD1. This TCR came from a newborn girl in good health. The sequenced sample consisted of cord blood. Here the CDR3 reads CASSTGVDTEAFF. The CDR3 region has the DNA TGTGCCAGCTCAACAGGGGTAGACACTGAAGCTTTCTTT.